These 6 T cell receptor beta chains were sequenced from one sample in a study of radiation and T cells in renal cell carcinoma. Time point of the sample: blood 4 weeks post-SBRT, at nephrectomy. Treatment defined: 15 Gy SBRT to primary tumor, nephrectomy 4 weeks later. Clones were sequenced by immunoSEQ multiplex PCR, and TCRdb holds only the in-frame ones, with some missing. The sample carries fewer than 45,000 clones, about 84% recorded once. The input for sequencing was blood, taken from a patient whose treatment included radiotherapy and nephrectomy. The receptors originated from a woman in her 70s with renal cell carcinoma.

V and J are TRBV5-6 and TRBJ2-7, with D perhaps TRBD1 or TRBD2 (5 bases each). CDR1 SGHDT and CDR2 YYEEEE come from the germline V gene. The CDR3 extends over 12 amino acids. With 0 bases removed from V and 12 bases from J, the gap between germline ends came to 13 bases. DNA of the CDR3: TGTGCCAGCAGCTTGGGGGGACCCCCCAGGTACTTC. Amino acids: CASSLGGPPRYF. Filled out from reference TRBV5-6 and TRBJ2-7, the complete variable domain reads DAGVTQSPTHLIKTRGQQVTLRCSPKSGHDTVSWYQQALGQGPQFIFQYYEEEERQRGNFPDRFSGHQFPNYSSELNVNALLLGDSALYLCASSLGGPPRYFGPGTRLTVT.

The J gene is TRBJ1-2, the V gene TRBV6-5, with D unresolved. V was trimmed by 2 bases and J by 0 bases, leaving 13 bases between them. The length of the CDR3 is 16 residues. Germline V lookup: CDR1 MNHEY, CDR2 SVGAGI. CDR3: CASSYLVGITNYGYTF. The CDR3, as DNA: TGTGCCAGCAGTTACCTTGTCGGAATAACTAACTATGGCTACACCTTC.

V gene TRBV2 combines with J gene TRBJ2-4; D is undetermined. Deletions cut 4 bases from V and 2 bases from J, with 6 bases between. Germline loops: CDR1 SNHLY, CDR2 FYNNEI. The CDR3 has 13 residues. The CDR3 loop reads CASSAETKNIQYF. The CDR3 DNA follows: TGTGCCAGCAGTGCAGAGACCAAAAACATTCAGTACTTC.

CDR3 nucleotides: TGTGCCAGCACATCGGGGACAGGGAACACCGGGGAGCTGTTTTTT. This encodes CASTSGTGNTGELFF. The chain recombines TRBV27 with TRBJ2-2, with 8 bases identical to TRBD1. CDR1 is MNHEY, CDR2 SMNVEV, per germline (reference sequence). Losses at the gene ends were 7 bases for V and 1 base for J; bases not matched to a gene: 5. The CDR3 covers 15 residues.

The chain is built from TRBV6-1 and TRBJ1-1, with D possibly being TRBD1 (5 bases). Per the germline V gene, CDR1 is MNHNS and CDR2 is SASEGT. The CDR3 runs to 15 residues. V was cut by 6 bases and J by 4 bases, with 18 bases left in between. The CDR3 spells CASSRGHNGGTEAFF. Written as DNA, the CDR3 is TGTGCCAGCAGCCGAGGACACAACGGCGGCACTGAAGCTTTCTTT.

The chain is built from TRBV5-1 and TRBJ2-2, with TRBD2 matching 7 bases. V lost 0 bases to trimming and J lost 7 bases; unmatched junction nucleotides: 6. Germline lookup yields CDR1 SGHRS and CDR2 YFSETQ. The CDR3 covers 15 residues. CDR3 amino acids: CASSLGSGHGGELFF. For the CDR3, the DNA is TGCGCCAGCAGCTTGGGTAGCGGGCACGGCGGGGAGCTGTTTTTT.